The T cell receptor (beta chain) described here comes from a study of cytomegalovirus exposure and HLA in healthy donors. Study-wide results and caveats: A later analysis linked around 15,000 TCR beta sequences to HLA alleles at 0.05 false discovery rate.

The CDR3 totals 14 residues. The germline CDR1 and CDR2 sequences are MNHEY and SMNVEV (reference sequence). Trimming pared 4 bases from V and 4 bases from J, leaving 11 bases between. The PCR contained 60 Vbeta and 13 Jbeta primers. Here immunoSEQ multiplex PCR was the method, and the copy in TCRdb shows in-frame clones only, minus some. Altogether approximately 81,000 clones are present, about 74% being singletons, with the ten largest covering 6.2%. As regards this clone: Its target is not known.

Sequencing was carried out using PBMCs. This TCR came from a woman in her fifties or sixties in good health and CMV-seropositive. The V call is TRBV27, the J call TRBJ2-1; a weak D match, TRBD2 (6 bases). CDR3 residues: CASSYSRGYNEQFF. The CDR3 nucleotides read TGTGCCAGCAGTTACTCGCGGGGTTACAATGAGCAGTTCTTC.